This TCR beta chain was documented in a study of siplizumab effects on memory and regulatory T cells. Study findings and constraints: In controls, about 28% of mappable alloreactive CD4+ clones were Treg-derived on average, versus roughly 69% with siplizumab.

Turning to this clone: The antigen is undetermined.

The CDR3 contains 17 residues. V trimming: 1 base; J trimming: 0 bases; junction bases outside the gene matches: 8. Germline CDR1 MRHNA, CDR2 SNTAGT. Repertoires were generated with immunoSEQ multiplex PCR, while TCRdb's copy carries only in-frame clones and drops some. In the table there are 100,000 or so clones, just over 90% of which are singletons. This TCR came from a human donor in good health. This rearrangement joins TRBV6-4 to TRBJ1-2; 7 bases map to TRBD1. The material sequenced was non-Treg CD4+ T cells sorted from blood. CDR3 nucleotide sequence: TGTGCCAGCAGTGACTTCGTCCGGGACAGAACTAACTATGGCTACACCTTC. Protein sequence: CASSDFVRDRTNYGYTF.